A single sample is the source of the 21 T cell receptor beta chains below, sequenced in a study of T cell changes during pregnancy in multiple sclerosis. The table came from immunoSEQ multiplex PCR; TCRdb's copy has only in-frame clones and leaves some out. The repertoire holds around 77,000 clones, just over 90% seen once, with 0.95% to 1.5% in the top ten. The source was peripheral blood, collected in the third trimester of pregnancy. These receptors all come from a female donor with multiple sclerosis, enrolled in a pregnancy study.

The CDR3 region is CAVQGAYTEAFF. The CDR3 DNA reads as TGTGCCGTACAGGGGGCATACACTGAAGCTTTCTTT. The J gene is TRBJ1-1, the V gene TRBV10-3; 9 bases align to TRBD1. After removal of 11 bases from V and 3 bases from J, the junction contained 4 bases not matched to a gene. In germline, CDR1 is ENHRY, CDR2 SYGVKD. The CDR3 runs to 12 residues.

V usage is TRBV2 and J usage is TRBJ1-2; 7 bases map to TRBD1. The trim removed 6 bases at V and 4 bases at J, leaving 8 bases unmatched. Germline V gene lookup returns CDR1 SNHLY and CDR2 FYNNEI. The CDR3 contains 14 residues. The CDR3 coding sequence is TGTGCCAGCAGCACACAGGGGACGGGCTATGGCTACACCTTC. As protein: CASSTQGTGYGYTF.

This clone was found a few times. This chain connects TRBV13 to TRBJ1-3, with D unresolved. CDR3 length: 14 amino acids. Deletions cut 0 bases from V and 2 bases from J, with 5 bases between. In germline, CDR1 is PRHDT, CDR2 FYEKMQ (reference sequence). The CDR3 DNA reads as TGTGCCAGCAGCTTAGGCGAGACTGGAAACACCATATATTTT. Residues: CASSLGETGNTIYF.

This chain joins TRBV19 and TRBJ1-1; D gene unclear. Germline CDR1 and CDR2: LNHDA and SQIVND (reference sequence). Trimming cost V 7 bases and J 0 bases, with 12 bases left between them. This CDR3 spans 14 amino acids. The CDR3 reads CASKGVGMNTEAFF. The CDR3 region has the DNA TGTGCCAGTAAGGGTGTCGGGATGAACACTGAAGCTTTCTTT.

The rearrangement links TRBV30 to TRBJ2-7; 7 nucleotides agree with TRBD2. The CDR3 length is 15 residues. V shed 0 bases, J shed 0 bases, and the junction held 5 bases outside the gene matches. Germline CDR1 and CDR2: GTSNPN and SVGIG (reference sequence). CDR3 protein: CAWSVLGGGSYEQYF. The CDR3, as DNA: TGTGCCTGGAGTGTCCTTGGCGGGGGCTCCTACGAGCAGTACTTC.

The V gene is TRBV5-6, the J gene TRBJ1-2; D is unclear. CDR1 is SGHDT, CDR2 YYEEEE, per germline. The CDR3 extends over 15 amino acids. Trimming cost V 3 bases and J 2 bases, with 14 bases left between them. The CDR3 sequence: CASSSRTGMNYGYTF. CDR3 nucleotides: TGTGCCAGCAGCTCCCGTACGGGGATGAACTATGGCTACACCTTC.

The V and J genes are TRBV1 and TRBJ2-7; the DNA was not used to check the table's D call, TRBD2. TRBV1 represents a pseudogene. The length of the CDR3 is 16 residues. The CDR3 sequence: CTSSQRGLAASYEQYF. In DNA form, the CDR3 reads TGCACCAGCAGCCAACGTGGACTAGCGGCTTCCTACGAGCAGTACTTC.

This chain uses TRBV5-1 with TRBJ1-1; tentative D call: TRBD1 (5 bases). The CDR3 has 13 amino acids. Deletions cut 5 bases from V and 4 bases from J, with 12 bases between. Germline-derived CDR1 and CDR2 are SGHRS and YFSETQ. Written as DNA, the CDR3 is TGCGCCAGCAGGACGGCGGGGGGCACTGAAGCTTTCTTT. Its translation: CASRTAGGTEAFF.

V usage is TRBV28 and J usage is TRBJ2-5; TRBD1 agrees at 9 bases. In germline, CDR1 is MDHEN, CDR2 SYDVKM. Germline trimming cut 10 bases from V and 3 bases from J; bases unmatched to any gene: 9. The CDR3 covers 14 residues. CDR3 amino acids: CAISGQGGEETQYF. For the CDR3, the DNA is TGTGCCATCTCGGGACAGGGAGGAGAAGAGACCCAGTACTTC.

V and J are TRBV27 and TRBJ2-7; 7 nucleotides line up with TRBD2. After removal of 1 base from V and 6 bases from J, the junction contained 9 bases not matched to a gene. CDR1 and CDR2 (germline): MNHEY, SMNVEV (reference sequence). The CDR3 runs 15 residues. DNA of the CDR3: TGTGCCAGCAGTTTATGGGGGGGGTTGAGTGGCGAGCAGTACTTC. It codes for CASSLWGGLSGEQYF.

Comment on this clone: One end of the junction is discordant with germline, which a read error may explain. V and J are TRBV27 and TRBJ2-3; the match to TRBD1 covers 8 bases. Germline-derived CDR1 and CDR2 are MNHEY and SMNVEV (reference sequence). The CDR3 length is 11 residues. This CDR3 is CASSSRDRTVF. CDR3 nucleotides: TGTGCCAGCAGTTCCCGGGACAGGACCGTTTTT.

The chain recombines TRBV9 with TRBJ2-1; possible D gene TRBD2, 6 bases. The germline V gene has CDR1 SGDLS and CDR2 YYNGEE. CDR3 length: 14 amino acids. V lost 5 bases and J lost 9, with 18 bases in between. The CDR3 coding sequence is TGTGCCAGCAGTGTGGGGGGTAGCGAACGTGAGCAGTTCTTC. Its translation: CASSVGGSEREQFF.

CDR3 residues: CASSLGWDRLASHEQYF. CDR3 nucleotides: TGTGCCAGCAGCTTGGGATGGGACAGGCTGGCATCCCACGAGCAGTACTTC. V is TRBV11-3 and J is TRBJ2-7; 8 nucleotides agree with TRBD1. CDR3 length: 17 amino acids. The V gene's germline CDR1 is SGHNT and CDR2 YENEEA. With V trimmed by 3 bases and J by 5 bases, 15 bases remained unmatched. Full variable domain (rest looked up from reference TRBV11-3 and TRBJ2-7): EAGVVQSPRYKIIEKKQPVAFWCNPISGHNTLYWYLQNLGQGPELLIRYENEEAVDDSQLPKDRFSAERLKGVDSTLKIQPAELGDSAVYLCASSLGWDRLASHEQYFGPGTRLTVT.

The table lists this clone with a few counts. The J gene is TRBJ2-7, the V gene TRBV11-3; 13 bases agree with TRBD2. CDR3 length equals 15 residues. The germline gives CDR1 SGHNT, CDR2 YENEEA. V was pared by 3 bases and J by 3 bases, with 2 bases of the junction left unmatched. CDR3 amino acids: CASSFRLAGGYEQYF. The CDR3 nucleotides read TGTGCCAGCAGCTTTAGACTAGCGGGAGGCTACGAGCAGTACTTC.

The chain joins TRBV10-1 to TRBJ2-7; 9 nucleotides line up with TRBD2. V was pared by 6 bases and J by 6 bases, with 15 bases of the junction left unmatched. The V gene's germline CDR1 is WNHNN and CDR2 SYGVQD (reference sequence). CDR3 size: 16 residues. The CDR3 sequence is CASSPGVAGETVEQYF. CDR3 sequence (DNA): TGCGCCAGCAGCCCGGGGGTAGCGGGAGAGACGGTCGAGCAGTACTTC.

This clone came up once. The V and J genes are TRBV5-1 and TRBJ2-7; D call uncertain. The length of the CDR3 is 14 residues. Trimming took off 1 base at V and 2 bases at J, with 10 bases between the two ends. CDR1 and CDR2 (germline): SGHRS, YFSETQ. The CDR3 DNA reads as TGCGCCAGCAGCTTGCAAAGCGAGACCTACGAGCAGTACTTC. Protein product: CASSLQSETYEQYF.

V is TRBV13 and J is TRBJ2-4; 12 bases are a match to TRBD2. Germline assignment: CDR1 PRHDT and CDR2 FYEKMQ (reference sequence). There are 16 residues in the CDR3. J lost 9 bases, V lost 1 base, and 7 bases had no gene match. This CDR3 is CASSLETSGRLGIQYF. DNA of the CDR3: TGTGCCAGCAGCTTAGAAACTAGCGGGAGGCTGGGCATTCAGTACTTC.

The chain employs TRBV6-6 and TRBJ1-1; D is perhaps TRBD1 (6 bases). The V gene's germline CDR1 is MNHNY and CDR2 SVGAGI (reference sequence). Trimming removed 7 bases at V and 4 bases at J, with 19 bases between. This CDR3 has 15 amino acids. The CDR3 is CASTQGFPGSTEAFF. The CDR3 DNA follows: TGTGCCAGCACACAGGGTTTTCCGGGTAGCACTGAAGCTTTCTTT.

This clone was seen once. V gene TRBV6-1 combines with J gene TRBJ1-1; D is undetermined. CDR1 and CDR2 (germline): MNHNS, SASEGT. This CDR3 is built from 12 residues. V dropped 7 bases and J dropped 3 bases, with 9 bases sitting between them. The CDR3 nucleotides read TGTGCCAGCAAAGAGGGCCACACTGAAGCTTTCTTT. Its protein product is CASKEGHTEAFF.

V is TRBV7-2 and J is TRBJ2-1; no clear D. The CDR3 totals 15 residues. V dropped 3 bases and J dropped 3 bases, with 12 bases sitting between them. Germline loops: CDR1 SGHTA, CDR2 FQGNSA. The CDR3 loop reads CASSFGLVRYNEQFF. The CDR3 nucleotides are TGTGCCAGCAGCTTCGGTCTAGTTCGCTACAATGAGCAGTTCTTC.

The chain recombines TRBV5-1 with TRBJ2-5, with TRBD2 matching 10 bases. Near its end, the DNA agrees better with TRBJ2-7, so the J call may be wrong. Germline lookup yields CDR1 SGHRS and CDR2 YFSETQ. The CDR3 covers 15 residues. The CDR3 loop is CASSSLGSGGYEQYF. DNA for the CDR3: TGCGCCAGCAGCTCCCTGGGTAGCGGGGGGTACGAGCAGTACTTC.